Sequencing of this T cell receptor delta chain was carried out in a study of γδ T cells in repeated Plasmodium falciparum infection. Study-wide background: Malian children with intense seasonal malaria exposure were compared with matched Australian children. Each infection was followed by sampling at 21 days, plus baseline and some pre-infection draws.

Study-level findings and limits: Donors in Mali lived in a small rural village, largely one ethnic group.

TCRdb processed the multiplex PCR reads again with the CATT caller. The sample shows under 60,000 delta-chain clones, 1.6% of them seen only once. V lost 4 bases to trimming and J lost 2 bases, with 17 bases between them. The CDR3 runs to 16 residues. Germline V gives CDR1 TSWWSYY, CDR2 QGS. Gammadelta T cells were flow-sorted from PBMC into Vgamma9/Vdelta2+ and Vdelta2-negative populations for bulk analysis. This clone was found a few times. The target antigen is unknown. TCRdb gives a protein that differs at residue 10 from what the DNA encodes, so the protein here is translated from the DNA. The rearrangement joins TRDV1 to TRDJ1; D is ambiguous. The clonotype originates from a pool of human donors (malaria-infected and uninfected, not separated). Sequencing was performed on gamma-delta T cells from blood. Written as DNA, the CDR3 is TGTGCTCTTGGGGGCCACTCGTTCTGGTTAACCGATAAACTCATCTTT. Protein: CALGGHSFWLTDKLIF.